These T cell receptor beta chains were read from a single sample in a study of cytomegalovirus exposure and HLA in healthy donors. Profiling relied on immunoSEQ multiplex PCR, and the TCRdb table lists in-frame clones only, not all of them. Among roughly 100,000 clones listed, about 77% were seen once. Sequenced: PBMCs. Receptors were obtained from a middle-aged woman in good health and CMV-seronegative. The CDR3 runs from the conserved cysteine through the conserved F or W.

V gene,CDR3 protein
TRBV2,CASSEGGSGNTIYF
TRBV9,CASSAGLWDTEAFF
TRBV2,CASSVEKPYNSPLHF
TRBV29-1,CSVKVGHLGPLHF
TRBV5-1,CASSLSPNQPQHF
TRBV27,CASSAAGGLNEQYF
TRBV19,CASSIMRTGANVLTF
TRBV4-1,CASSPYTGGTDTQYF
TRBV6-1,CASLSRTASYEQYF
TRBV27,CASSFLTGGTEAFF
TRBV29-1,CSVAGQLNTEAFF
TRBV5-1,CASSSSAGGVSYEQYF
TRBV4-1,CASSQAGTDTQYF
TRBV10-3,CAIRGSTSGAGGTQYF
TRBV13,CASSLGSPEDEQFF
TRBV10-3,CAISARVSSGTSGGAGADTQYF
TRBV29-1,CSVGHETATSGNTIYF
TRBV4-1,CASSQDPGTGEVGYTF
TRBV6-5,CASSYGAVSHAEAFF
TRBV4-2,CASRGQASVYDEQYF
TRBV6-6,CVVAEPLQETQYF
TRBV6-1,CASSPPLYNQPQHF
TRBV2,CASSGTREGYGYTF
TRBV6-5,CASSYLTDYEQYF
TRBV18,CASSPSSRGGEAFF
TRBV7-9,CASSSWDRETYEQYF